Below, 5 T cell receptor beta chains from the same sample are listed, as sequenced in a study of shared clonotypes between healthy human individuals. Only in-frame clones appear in the TCRdb table, and some are missing; sequencing was by immunoSEQ multiplex PCR. Of about 2,500,000 clones in the sample, roughly 92% were seen once. The sequenced material came from naive CD4+ T cells sorted from blood. Subset given: CD45RA+ positively selected. The origin of the receptors is a young man in good health.

The gene calls are TRBV19 and TRBJ1-5; D possibly corresponds to TRBD1 (5 bases). Germline CDR1 LNHDA, CDR2 SQIVND (reference sequence). V was pared by 8 bases and J by 0 bases, with 14 bases between. The CDR3 runs 15 residues. The CDR3 protein is CASGTGTYSNQPQHF. The CDR3 bases are TGTGCCAGTGGAACGGGGACCTATAGCAATCAGCCCCAGCATTTT.

The chain joins TRBV6-5 to TRBJ2-7; 10 nucleotides agree with TRBD1. CDR3 length equals 16 residues. Germline CDR1 MNHEY, CDR2 SVGAGI. The trim removed 3 bases at V and 3 bases at J, leaving 8 bases unmatched. The CDR3 nucleotides read TGTGCCAGCAGTTATTCATCCGGGACAGGGGACTACGAGCAGTACTTC. Protein sequence: CASSYSSGTGDYEQYF.

CDR3 amino acids: CASRTPGTGDIHEQYF. The CDR3 nucleotides are TGTGCCAGCAGAACCCCCGGGACAGGGGATATACACGAGCAGTACTTC. The chain employs TRBV27 and TRBJ2-7; 10 bases map to TRBD1. V was clipped by 6 bases and J by 5 bases; unmatched bases: 13. Germline V gives CDR1 MNHEY, CDR2 SMNVEV (reference sequence). This CDR3 has 16 residues.

V usage is TRBV6-5 and J usage is TRBJ1-2; TRBD1 aligns across 11 bases. Trimming removed 6 bases from V and 3 bases from J; junction bases left unmatched: 3. The CDR3 is 14 amino acids. CDR1 and CDR2 (germline): MNHEY, SVGAGI. Here the CDR3 DNA reads TGTGCCAGCAGGGACAGGGGGCCTGACTATGGCTACACCTTC. Protein sequence: CASRDRGPDYGYTF.

The rearrangement uses TRBV11-2 and TRBJ2-6; no firm D call. Trimming took off 2 bases at V and 1 base at J, with 15 bases between the two ends. The length of the CDR3 is 18 residues. Germline V gene data show CDR1 as SGHAT and CDR2 as FQNNGV. The CDR3 reads CASSLKWESESGANVLTF. The CDR3 nucleotides are TGTGCCAGCAGCTTAAAATGGGAATCAGAGTCTGGGGCCAACGTCCTGACTTTC.